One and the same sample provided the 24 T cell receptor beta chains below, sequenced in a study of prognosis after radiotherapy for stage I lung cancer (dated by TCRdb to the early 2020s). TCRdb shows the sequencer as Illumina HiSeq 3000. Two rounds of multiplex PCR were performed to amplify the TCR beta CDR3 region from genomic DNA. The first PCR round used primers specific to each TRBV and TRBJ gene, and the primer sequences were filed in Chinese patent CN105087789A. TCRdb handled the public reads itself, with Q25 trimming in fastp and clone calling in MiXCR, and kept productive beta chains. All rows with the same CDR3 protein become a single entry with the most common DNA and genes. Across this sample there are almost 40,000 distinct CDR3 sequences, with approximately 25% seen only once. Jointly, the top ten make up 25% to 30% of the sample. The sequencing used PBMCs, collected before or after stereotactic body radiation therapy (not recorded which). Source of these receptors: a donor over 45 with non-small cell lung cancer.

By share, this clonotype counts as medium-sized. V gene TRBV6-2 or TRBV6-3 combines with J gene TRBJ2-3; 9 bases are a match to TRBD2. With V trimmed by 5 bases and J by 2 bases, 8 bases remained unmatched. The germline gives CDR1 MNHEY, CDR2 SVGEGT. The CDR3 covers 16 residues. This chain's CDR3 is CASSEGAGGSTDTQYF. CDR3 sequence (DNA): TGTGCCAGCAGTGAAGGAGCGGGGGGTTCCACAGATACGCAGTATTTT.

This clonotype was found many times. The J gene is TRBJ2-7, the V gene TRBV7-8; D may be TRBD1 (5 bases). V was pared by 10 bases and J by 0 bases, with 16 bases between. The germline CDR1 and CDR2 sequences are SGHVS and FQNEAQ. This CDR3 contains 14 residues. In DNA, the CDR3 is TGTGCCACCAAGCAGGGTACCTCCTCCTACGAGCAGTACTTC. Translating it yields CATKQGTSSYEQYF.

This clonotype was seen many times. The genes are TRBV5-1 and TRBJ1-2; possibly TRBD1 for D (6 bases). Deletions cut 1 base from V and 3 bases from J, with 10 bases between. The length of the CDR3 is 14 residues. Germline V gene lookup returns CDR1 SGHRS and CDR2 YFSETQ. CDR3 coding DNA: TGCGCCAGCAGCTTGACAGGGTCGGACTATGGCTACACCTTC. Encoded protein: CASSLTGSDYGYTF.

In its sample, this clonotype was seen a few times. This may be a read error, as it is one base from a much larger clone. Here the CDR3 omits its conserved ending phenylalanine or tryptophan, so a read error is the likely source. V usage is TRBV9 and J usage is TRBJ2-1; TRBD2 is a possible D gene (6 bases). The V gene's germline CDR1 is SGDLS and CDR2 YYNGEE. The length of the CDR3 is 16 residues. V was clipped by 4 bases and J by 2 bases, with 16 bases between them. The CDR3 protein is CASSPQAGLTYNEQFL. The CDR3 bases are TGTGCCAGCAGCCCTCAGGCGGGGCTCACCTACAATGAGCAGTTCCTC.

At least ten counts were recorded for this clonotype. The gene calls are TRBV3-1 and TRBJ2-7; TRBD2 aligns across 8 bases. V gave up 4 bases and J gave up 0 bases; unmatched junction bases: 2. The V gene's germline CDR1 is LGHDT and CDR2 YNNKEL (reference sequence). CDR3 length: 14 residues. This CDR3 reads CASSPGTSSYEQYF. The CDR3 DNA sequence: TGTGCCAGCAGCCCCGGGACTAGCTCCTACGAGCAGTACTTC.

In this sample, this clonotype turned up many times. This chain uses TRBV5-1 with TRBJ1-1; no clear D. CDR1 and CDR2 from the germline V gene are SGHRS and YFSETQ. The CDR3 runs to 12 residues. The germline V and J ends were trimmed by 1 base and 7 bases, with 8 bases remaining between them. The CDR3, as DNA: TGCGCCAGCAGCTTGTTTCCCGGTGAAGCTTTCTTT. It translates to CASSLFPGEAFF.

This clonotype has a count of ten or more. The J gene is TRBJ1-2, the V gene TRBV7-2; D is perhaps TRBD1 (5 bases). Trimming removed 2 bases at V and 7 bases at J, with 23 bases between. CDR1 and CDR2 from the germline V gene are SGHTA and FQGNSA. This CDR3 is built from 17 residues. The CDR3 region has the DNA TGTGCCAGCAGCTTAACTGGGCAGGGAAGTAGGTCGTTTGGCTACACCTTC. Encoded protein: CASSLTGQGSRSFGYTF. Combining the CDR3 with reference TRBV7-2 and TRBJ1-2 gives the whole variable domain GAGVSQSPSNKVTEKGKDVELRCDPISGHTALYWYRQSLGQGLEFLIYFQGNSAPDKSGLPSDRFSAERTGGSVSTLTIQRTQQEDSAVYLCASSLTGQGSRSFGYTFGSGTRLTVV.

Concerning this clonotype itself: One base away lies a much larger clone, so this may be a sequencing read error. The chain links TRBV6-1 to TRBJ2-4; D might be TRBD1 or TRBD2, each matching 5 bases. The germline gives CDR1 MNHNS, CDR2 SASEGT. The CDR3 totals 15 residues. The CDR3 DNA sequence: TGTGCCAGCACCCAAATAGGGGCGGGCAAAAACATTCGGTACTTC. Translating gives CASTQIGAGKNIRYF.

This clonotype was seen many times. The CDR3 DNA is TGTGCCAGCAGATCTAGCGGGGTTACCGGGGAGCTGTTTTTT. As protein: CASRSSGVTGELFF. This chain uses TRBV3-1 with TRBJ2-2, with 9 positions matching TRBD2. J gave up 5 bases and V 6 bases, and 4 bases lay outside the gene matches. The CDR3 loop spans 14 amino acids. CDR1 is LGHDT, CDR2 YNNKEL, per germline (reference sequence).

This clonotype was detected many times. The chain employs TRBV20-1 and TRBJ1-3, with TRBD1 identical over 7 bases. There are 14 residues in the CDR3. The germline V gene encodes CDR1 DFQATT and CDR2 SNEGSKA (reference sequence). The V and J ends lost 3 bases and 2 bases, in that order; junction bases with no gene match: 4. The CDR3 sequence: CSARKGGTGNTIYF. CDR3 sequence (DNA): TGCAGTGCTAGGAAAGGGGGCACTGGAAACACCATATATTTT.

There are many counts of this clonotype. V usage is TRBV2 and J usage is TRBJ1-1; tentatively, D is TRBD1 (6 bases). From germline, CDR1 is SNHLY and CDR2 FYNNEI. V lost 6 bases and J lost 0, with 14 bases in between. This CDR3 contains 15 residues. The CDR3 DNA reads TGTGCCAGCAGCCGAACAACAGGGATGAACACTGAAGCTTTCTTT. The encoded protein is CASSRTTGMNTEAFF.

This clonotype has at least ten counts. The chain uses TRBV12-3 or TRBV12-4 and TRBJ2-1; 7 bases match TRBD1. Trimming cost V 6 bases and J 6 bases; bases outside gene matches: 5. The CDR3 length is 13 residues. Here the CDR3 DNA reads TGTGCCAGCAGCGAACAGGGGATCAATGAGCAGTTCTTC. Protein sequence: CASSEQGINEQFF.

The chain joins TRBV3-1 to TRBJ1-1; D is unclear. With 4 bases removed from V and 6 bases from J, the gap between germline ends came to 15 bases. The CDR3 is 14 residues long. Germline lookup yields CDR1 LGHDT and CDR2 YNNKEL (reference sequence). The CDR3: CASSRLDSASEAFF. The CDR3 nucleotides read TGTGCCAGCAGCCGCCTGGATTCAGCATCTGAAGCTTTCTTT.

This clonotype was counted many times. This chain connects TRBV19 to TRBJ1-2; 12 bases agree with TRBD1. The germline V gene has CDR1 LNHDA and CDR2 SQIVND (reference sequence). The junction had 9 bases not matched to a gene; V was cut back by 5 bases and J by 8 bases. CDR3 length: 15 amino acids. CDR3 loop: CASSSPGQGAQGYTF. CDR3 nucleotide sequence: TGTGCCAGTAGTTCTCCGGGACAGGGGGCGCAGGGCTACACCTTC.

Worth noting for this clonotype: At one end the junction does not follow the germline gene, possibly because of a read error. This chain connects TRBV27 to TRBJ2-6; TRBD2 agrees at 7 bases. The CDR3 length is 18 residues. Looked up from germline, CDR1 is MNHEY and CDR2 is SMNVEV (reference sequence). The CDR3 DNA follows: TGTGCCAGCAGTCCCATGTGGGGGGACTATTCTGGGGCCAAGGTCCTGACTTTC. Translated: CASSPMWGDYSGAKVLTF.

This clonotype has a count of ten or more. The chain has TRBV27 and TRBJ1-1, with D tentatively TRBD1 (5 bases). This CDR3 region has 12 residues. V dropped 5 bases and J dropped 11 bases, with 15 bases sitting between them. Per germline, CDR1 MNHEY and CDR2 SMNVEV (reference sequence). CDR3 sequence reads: CASSLIGGTAFF. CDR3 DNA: TGTGCCAGCAGTCTGATTGGGGGTACCGCTTTCTTT.

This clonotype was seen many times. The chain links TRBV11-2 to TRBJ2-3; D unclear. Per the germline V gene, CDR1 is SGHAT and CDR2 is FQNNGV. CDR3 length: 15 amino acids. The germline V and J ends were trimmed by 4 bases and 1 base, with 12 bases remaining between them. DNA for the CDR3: TGTGCCAGCAGCTACCCTTCGGACGGCACAGATACGCAGTATTTT. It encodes CASSYPSDGTDTQYF.

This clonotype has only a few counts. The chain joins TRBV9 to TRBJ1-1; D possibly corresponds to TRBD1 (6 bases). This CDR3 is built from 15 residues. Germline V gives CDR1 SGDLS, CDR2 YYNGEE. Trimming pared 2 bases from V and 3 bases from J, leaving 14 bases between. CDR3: CASSVQDSFDTEAFF. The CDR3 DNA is TGTGCCAGCAGCGTGCAGGACAGTTTCGACACTGAAGCTTTCTTT.

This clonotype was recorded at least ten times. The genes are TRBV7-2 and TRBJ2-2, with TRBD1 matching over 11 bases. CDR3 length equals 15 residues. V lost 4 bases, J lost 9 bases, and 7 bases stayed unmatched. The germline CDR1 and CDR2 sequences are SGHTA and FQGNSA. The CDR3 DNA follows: TGTGCCAGCAGCTCCCGGGACAGGGGGGAGTGGGAGCTGTTTTTT. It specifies CASSSRDRGEWELFF.

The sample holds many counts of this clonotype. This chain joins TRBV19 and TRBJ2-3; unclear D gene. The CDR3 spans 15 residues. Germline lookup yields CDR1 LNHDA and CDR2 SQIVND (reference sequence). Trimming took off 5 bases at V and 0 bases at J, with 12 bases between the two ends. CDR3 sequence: CASSPQRISTDTQYF. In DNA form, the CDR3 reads TGTGCCAGTAGTCCCCAGAGGATTAGCACAGATACGCAGTATTTT.

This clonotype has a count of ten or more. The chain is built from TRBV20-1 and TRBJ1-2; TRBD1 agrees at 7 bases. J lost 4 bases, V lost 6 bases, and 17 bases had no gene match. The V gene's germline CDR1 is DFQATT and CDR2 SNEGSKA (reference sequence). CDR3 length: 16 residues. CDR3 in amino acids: CSALSLVPQGIYGYTF. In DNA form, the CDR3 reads TGCAGTGCCCTTTCACTAGTACCACAGGGGATCTATGGCTACACCTTC.

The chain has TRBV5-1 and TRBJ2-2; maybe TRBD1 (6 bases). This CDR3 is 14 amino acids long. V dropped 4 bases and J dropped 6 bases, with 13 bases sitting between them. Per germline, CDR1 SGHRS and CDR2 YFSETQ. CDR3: CASSLGHVSGELFF. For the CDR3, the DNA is TGCGCCAGCAGCCTGGGACATGTGTCCGGGGAGCTGTTTTTT.

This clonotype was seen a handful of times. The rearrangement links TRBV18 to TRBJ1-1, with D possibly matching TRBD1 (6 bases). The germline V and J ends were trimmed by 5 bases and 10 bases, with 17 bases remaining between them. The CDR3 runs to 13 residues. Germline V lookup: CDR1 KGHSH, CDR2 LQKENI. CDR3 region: CASSTRSQGGAFF. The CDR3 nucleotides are TGTGCCAGCTCAACCCGTTCACAGGGAGGAGCTTTCTTT.

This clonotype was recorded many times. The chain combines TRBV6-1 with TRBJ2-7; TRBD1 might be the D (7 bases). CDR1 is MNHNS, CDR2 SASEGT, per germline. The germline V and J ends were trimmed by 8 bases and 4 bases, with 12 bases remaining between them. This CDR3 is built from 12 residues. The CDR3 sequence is CASGEDRYEQYF. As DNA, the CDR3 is TGTGCCAGCGGGGAGGACAGGTACGAGCAGTACTTC.